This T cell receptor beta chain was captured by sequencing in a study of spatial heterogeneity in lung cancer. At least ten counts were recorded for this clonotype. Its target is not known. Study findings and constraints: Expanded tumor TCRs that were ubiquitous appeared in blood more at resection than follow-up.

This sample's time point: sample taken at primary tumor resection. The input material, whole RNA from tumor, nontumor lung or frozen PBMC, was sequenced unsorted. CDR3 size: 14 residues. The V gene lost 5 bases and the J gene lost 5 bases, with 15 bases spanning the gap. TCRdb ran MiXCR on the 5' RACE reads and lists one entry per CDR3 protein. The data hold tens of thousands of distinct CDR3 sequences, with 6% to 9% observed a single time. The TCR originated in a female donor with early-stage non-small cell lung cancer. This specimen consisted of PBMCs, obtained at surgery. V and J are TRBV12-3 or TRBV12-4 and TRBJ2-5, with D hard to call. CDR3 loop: CASSPWTGRETQYF. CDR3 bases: TGTGCCAGCAGTCCTTGGACGGGCCGGGAGACCCAGTACTTC.